This TCR beta chain was sequenced for a study of blood T cell repertoires in COVID-19 (TCRdb year 2020). With regard to the full study: Collaborator samples came from the United States, Italy and Spain and covered acute and convalescent phases of COVID-19. The prospective study material was composed of cDNA or gDNA derived from T cells, B-cell-depleted T cells, or PBMCs. The dataset comprised deeply sampled blood TCRbeta repertoires from subjects exposed to, actively infected with, or recovered from COVID-19. A freely available public database, intended as a resource for researchers studying the immune response to SARS-CoV-2, is where the repertoires were released. Samples were obtained from the ongoing ImmuneRACE study (first 160 participants) and from 1,254 subjects provided by 6 global collaborators. Nearly every sample came with metadata listing a de-identified subject ID, COVID-19 status, age in years and sex. HLA class I and class II types, where available, came from metadata supplied by the sample provider rather than from assay-based typing.

After removal of 6 bases from V and 7 bases from J, the junction retains 21 bases not matched to a gene. CDR3 length: 19 amino acids, cysteine to phenylalanine. Here the CDR3 DNA is all that survives: 57 bases in frame from base 1. For CDR1 and CDR2, the germline V gene (reference sequence) lists MNHEY and SMNVEV. The investigation overall reported the following: Clinical and demographic metadata were provided uncurated, with the amount varying by source and participant.

TCRbeta CDR3 regions were amplified from genomic DNA using the immunoSEQ Assay, a bias-controlled multiplex PCR. The study's processing was this. Within the assay, amplification of reference gene primers was used to estimate how many nucleated cells each sample contained. To quantify the absolute abundance of each unique TCRbeta CDR3 rearrangement, sequence reads were collapsed and filtered. For each sample, productive Simpson clonality was calculated as the square root of Simpson's diversity index over productive rearrangements. The table was pulled from immuneACCESS by TCRdb, which kept in-frame rearrangements only. Such tables lose some clones; where checked, under half of the loss comes from unresolved V genes, and the rest has no known cause. For V, J and clone size, that table is used; D and trimming come from the DNA. The sample table records 85,000 to 120,000 clones; about 82% of these occur just once. The ten largest clones add up to 6.2% of the sample.

Remarks on this clone: This clone's antigen is unknown. Per-base quality was not reported, and no clone a single base away is much larger than it.

At one collaborating source in Seattle, patients were enrolled during active infection and were followed longitudinally through the course of disease. Collaborating institutions collected whole blood in K2EDTA tubes following their own protocols. For TCRbeta analysis, collaborators shipped samples as frozen whole blood, isolated PBMCs, or DNA extracted from either of those sample types. The receptor chain draws on TRBV27 and TRBJ1-4; TRBD1 fits 9 bases in the junction. Specimen: peripheral blood. This TCR came from a man aged 80 or over with COVID-19, enrolled during active disease. The bases are TGTGCCAGCAGGCCTCGACCGGGACAGGGAACCACCAGGGGTGAAAAACTGTTTTTT. Translated, this is CASRPRPGQGTTRGEKLFF. Outside the CDR3, residues come from the reference TRBV27 and TRBJ1-4 proteins, so the full variable domain is: EAQVTQNPRYLITVTGKKLTVTCSQNMNHEYMSWYRQDPGLGLRQIYYSMNVEVTDKGDVPEGYKVSRKEKRNFPLILESPSPNQTSLYFCASRPRPGQGTTRGEKLFFGSGTQLSVL.